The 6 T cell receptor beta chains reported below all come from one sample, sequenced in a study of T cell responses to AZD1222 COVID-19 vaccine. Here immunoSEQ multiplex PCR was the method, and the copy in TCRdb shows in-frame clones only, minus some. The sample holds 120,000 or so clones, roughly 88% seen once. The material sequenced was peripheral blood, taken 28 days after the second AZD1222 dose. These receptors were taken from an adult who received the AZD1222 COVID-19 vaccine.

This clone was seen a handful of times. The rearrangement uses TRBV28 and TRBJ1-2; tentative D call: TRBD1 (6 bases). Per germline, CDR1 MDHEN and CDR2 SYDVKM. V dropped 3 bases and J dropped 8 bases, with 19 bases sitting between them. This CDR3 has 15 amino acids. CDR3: CASSFSTSGQPGYTF. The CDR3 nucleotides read TGTGCCAGCAGTTTCTCCACCTCCGGACAGCCAGGCTACACCTTC.

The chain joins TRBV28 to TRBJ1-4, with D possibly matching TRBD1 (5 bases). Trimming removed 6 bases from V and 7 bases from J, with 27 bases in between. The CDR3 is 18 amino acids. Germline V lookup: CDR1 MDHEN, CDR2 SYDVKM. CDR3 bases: TGTGCCAGCAGCCCCCGCAGTTTCCGCCAGGGCTTGGCTGAAAAACTGTTTTTT. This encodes CASSPRSFRQGLAEKLFF.

The CDR3 loop is CASKDRGNTIYF. CDR3 bases: TGTGCCAGCAAAGACAGGGGAAACACCATATATTTT. This chain links TRBV9 with TRBJ1-3; tentatively, D is TRBD1 (6 bases). The CDR3 is made up of 12 amino acids. Germline V CDR1 and CDR2: SGDLS, YYNGEE. Trimming removed 6 bases at V and 4 bases at J, with 8 bases between.

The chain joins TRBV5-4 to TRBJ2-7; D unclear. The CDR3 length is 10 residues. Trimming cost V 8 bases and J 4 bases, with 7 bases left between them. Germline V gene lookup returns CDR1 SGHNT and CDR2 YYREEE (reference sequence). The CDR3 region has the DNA TGTGCCAGATTCGGTTACGAGCAGTACTTC. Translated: CARFGYEQYF.

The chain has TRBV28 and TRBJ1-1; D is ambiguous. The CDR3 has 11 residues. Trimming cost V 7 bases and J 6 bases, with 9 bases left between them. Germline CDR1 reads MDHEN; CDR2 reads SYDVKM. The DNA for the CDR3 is TGTGCCAGCACTTTCCTGGCTGAAGCTTTCTTT. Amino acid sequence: CASTFLAEAFF.

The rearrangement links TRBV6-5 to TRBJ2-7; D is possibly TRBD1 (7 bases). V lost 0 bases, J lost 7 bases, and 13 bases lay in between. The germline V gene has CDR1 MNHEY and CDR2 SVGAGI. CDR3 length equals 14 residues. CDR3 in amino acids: CASSYSEGAREQYF. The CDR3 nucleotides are TGTGCCAGCAGTTACTCGGAGGGGGCGCGGGAGCAGTACTTC.